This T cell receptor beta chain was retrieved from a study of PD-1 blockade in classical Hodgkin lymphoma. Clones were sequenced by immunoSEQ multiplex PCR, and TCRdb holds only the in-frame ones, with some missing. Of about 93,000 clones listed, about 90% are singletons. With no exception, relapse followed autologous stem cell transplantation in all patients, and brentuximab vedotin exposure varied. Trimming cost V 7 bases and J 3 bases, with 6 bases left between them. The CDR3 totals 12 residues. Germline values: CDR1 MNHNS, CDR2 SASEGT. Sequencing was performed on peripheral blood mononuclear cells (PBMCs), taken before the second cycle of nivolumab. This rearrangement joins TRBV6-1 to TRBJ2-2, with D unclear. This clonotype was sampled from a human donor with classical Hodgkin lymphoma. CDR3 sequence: CASTIYTGELFF. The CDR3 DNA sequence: TGTGCCAGCACCATCTACACCGGGGAGCTGTTTTTT.